Below, 16 T cell receptor beta chains from the same sample are listed, as sequenced in a study of blood T cell repertoires in COVID-19. Sequenced by immunoSEQ multiplex PCR; TCRdb stores in-frame clones only, minus some. The repertoire holds approximately 85,000 clones, with approximately 75% as singletons. Sample: peripheral blood. The source of these receptors is a human donor in a cohort sampled during active COVID-19.

This chain joins TRBV7-9 and TRBJ1-5; D is undetermined. Trimming shortened V by 3 bases and J by 9 bases, and 12 bases separated the two germline ends. Germline values: CDR1 SEHNR, CDR2 FQNEAQ (reference sequence). The CDR3 loop spans 13 amino acids. The CDR3 is CASSFDGSGPQHF. The CDR3 DNA follows: TGTGCCAGCAGCTTCGATGGATCAGGGCCCCAGCATTTT. Based on the CDR3 plus reference TRBV7-9 and TRBJ1-5, the full variable domain is DTGVSQNPRHKITKRGQNVTFRCDPISEHNRLYWYRQTLGQGPEFLTYFQNEAQLEKSRLLSDRFSAERPKGSFSTLEIQRTEQGDSAMYLCASSFDGSGPQHFGDGTRLSIL.

The chain joins TRBV25-1 to TRBJ1-6; a weak D match, TRBD1 (5 bases). Germline-derived CDR1 and CDR2 are MGHDK and SYGVNS. The CDR3 has 14 amino acids. The V and J ends lost 6 bases and 7 bases respectively, with 13 bases between them. CDR3 coding DNA: TGTGCCAGCAGCCCGGGACTGACCAATTCACCCCTCCACTTT. Its translation: CASSPGLTNSPLHF.

The chain uses TRBV18 and TRBJ1-4, with a tentative D call TRBD1 (5 bases). Germline CDR1 reads KGHSH; CDR2 reads LQKENI. CDR3 length: 14 residues. V dropped 0 bases and J dropped 3 bases, with 5 bases sitting between them. CDR3 coding DNA: TGTGCCAGCTCACCACCAGGGGCTAATGAAAAACTGTTTTTT. Translated: CASSPPGANEKLFF.

This rearrangement joins TRBV6-5 to TRBJ2-1, with D hard to call. Trimming took 6 bases from V and 7 from J, leaving 13 bases between them. Germline assignment: CDR1 MNHEY and CDR2 SVGAGI. The CDR3 covers 13 residues. The CDR3, as DNA: TGTGCCAGCAGCCCCTTGACTGGGAATGAGCAGTTCTTC. This encodes CASSPLTGNEQFF.

The rearrangement uses TRBV6-4 and TRBJ2-2, with 8 positions matching TRBD2. Germline-derived CDR1 and CDR2 are MRHNA and SNTAGT. The CDR3 covers 14 residues. Trimming removed 6 bases from V and 0 bases from J; junction bases left unmatched: 0. The CDR3: CASSGGANTGELFF. The CDR3, as DNA: TGTGCCAGCAGCGGGGGGGCGAACACCGGGGAGCTGTTTTTT.

The V call is TRBV19, the J call TRBJ1-4, with TRBD1 as a possible D gene (6 bases). V was cut by 8 bases and J by 7 bases, with 20 bases left in between. The germline CDR1 and CDR2 sequences are LNHDA and SQIVND (reference sequence). CDR3 length equals 15 residues. The CDR3 reads CASLGVGATVEKLFF. The CDR3, as DNA: TGTGCCAGTTTGGGGGTGGGGGCAACGGTTGAAAAACTGTTTTTT.

V is TRBV7-3 and J is TRBJ2-4; D might be TRBD1 (5 bases). V lost 5 bases and J lost 9, with 17 bases in between. This CDR3 is 14 amino acids long. The V gene's germline CDR1 is SGHTA and CDR2 FQGTGA. The CDR3 sequence: CASSPLRQGGIQYF. The CDR3 bases are TGTGCCAGCAGCCCCCTTAGGCAGGGTGGCATTCAGTACTTC.

The gene calls are TRBV3-1 (or the pseudogene TRBV3-2) and TRBJ2-7, with D perhaps matching TRBD1 (5 bases). The CDR3 has 17 amino acids. Germline V CDR1 and CDR2: LGHDT, YNNKEL (reference sequence). Trimming shortened V by 1 base and J by 0 bases, and 16 bases separated the two germline ends. DNA of the CDR3: TGTGCCAGCAGCCAAGTCTATTCCAGGGCGAGCTCCTACGAGCAGTACTTC. It specifies CASSQVYSRASSYEQYF.

This chain joins TRBV2 and TRBJ1-2; tentative D call: TRBD1 (5 bases). V gave up 6 bases and J gave up 7 bases, with 12 bases separating them. Germline V CDR1 and CDR2: SNHLY, FYNNEI. This CDR3 has 12 residues. The CDR3 sequence is CASRYSRGGYTF. Here the CDR3 DNA reads TGTGCCAGCAGATATTCTAGGGGTGGCTACACCTTC.

This clone came up a few times. The chain uses TRBV6-6 and TRBJ1-6, with 7 bases matching TRBD1. The germline V gene has CDR1 MNHNY and CDR2 SVGAGI (reference sequence). The CDR3 covers 15 residues. The trim removed 6 bases at V and 10 bases at J, leaving 12 bases unmatched. CDR3 amino acids: CASSSDRVVHSPLHF. In DNA, the CDR3 is TGTGCCAGCAGCAGCGACAGGGTAGTACACTCACCCCTCCACTTT.

This clone turned up a few times. This chain connects TRBV30 to TRBJ1-2, with 8 bases lining up with TRBD1. The CDR3 is 13 amino acids. Germline CDR1 and CDR2: GTSNPN and SVGIG (reference sequence). The trim removed 3 bases at V and 6 bases at J, leaving 6 bases unmatched. CDR3 sequence: CAWSGDRGHGYTF. The CDR3 DNA reads as TGTGCCTGGAGCGGAGACAGGGGACATGGCTACACCTTC.

The genes are TRBV18 and TRBJ2-5; D perhaps matches TRBD1 (5 bases). This CDR3 is 13 amino acids long. Germline V CDR1 and CDR2: KGHSH, LQKENI. V lost 6 bases to trimming and J lost 3 bases, with 11 bases between them. The CDR3 DNA follows: TGTGCCAGCTCGCTAGGGGCGAAAGAGACCCAGTACTTC. Translation gives CASSLGAKETQYF.

The chain joins TRBV6-5 to TRBJ1-1; the D gene is possibly TRBD1 (5 bases). Trimming took 0 bases from V and 2 from J, leaving 10 bases between them. This CDR3 spans 15 amino acids. Germline V gene data show CDR1 as MNHEY and CDR2 as SVGAGI. CDR3 DNA: TGTGCCAGCAGTTACTCGAAGGGGCATAACACTGAAGCTTTCTTT. Encoded protein: CASSYSKGHNTEAFF.

V gene TRBV6-4 combines with J gene TRBJ1-2; 7 nucleotides align to TRBD1. Germline assignment: CDR1 MRHNA and CDR2 SNTAGT. The V gene end was trimmed by 4 bases and the J gene end by 8 bases; junction bases not matched to a gene: 4. The CDR3 spans 12 residues. The CDR3 region is CASSAGGIGYTF. In DNA, the CDR3 is TGTGCCAGCAGTGCAGGGGGAATAGGCTACACCTTC.

This clone was seen a handful of times. This chain joins TRBV28 and TRBJ1-2; TRBD1 might be the D (6 bases). Germline values: CDR1 MDHEN, CDR2 SYDVKM. The V and J ends lost 1 base and 8 bases respectively, with 11 bases between them. CDR3 size: 13 residues. The CDR3 region is CASSLLARGGYTF. Here the CDR3 DNA reads TGTGCCAGCAGTTTATTGGCCAGGGGAGGCTACACCTTC.

The genes are TRBV5-4 and TRBJ2-5, with 8 positions matching TRBD2. The germline V gene encodes CDR1 SGHNT and CDR2 YYREEE (reference sequence). V lost 1 base and J lost 5; bases outside the gene matches: 7. The CDR3 consists of 15 residues. The CDR3 region has the DNA TGTGCCAGCAGCTTGAGCGGGGGATCCGGTGAGACCCAGTACTTC. Its protein is CASSLSGGSGETQYF. Drawing the rest from reference TRBV5-4 and TRBJ2-5, the complete variable domain is ETGVTQSPTHLIKTRGQQVTLRCSSQSGHNTVSWYQQALGQGPQFIFQYYREEENGRGNFPPRFSGLQFPNYSSELNVNALELDDSALYLCASSLSGGSGETQYFGPGTRLLVL.